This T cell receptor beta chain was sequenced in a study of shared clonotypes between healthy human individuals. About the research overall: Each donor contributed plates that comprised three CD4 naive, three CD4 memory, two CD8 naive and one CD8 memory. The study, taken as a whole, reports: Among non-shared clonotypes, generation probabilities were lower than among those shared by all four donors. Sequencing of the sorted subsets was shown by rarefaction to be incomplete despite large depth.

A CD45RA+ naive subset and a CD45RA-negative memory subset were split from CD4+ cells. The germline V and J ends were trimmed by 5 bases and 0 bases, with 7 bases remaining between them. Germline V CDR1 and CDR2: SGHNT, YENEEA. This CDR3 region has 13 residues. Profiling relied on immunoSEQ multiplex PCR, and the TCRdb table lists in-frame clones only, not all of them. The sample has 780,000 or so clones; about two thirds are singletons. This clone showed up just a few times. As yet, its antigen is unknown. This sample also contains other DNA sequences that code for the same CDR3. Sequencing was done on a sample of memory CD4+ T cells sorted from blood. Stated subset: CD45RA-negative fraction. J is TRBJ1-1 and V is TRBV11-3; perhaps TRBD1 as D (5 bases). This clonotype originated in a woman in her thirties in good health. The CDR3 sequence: CASSLQVNTEAFF. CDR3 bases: TGTGCCAGCAGCCTACAGGTGAACACTGAAGCTTTCTTT.